One sample yielded the 20 T cell receptor beta chains listed below, sequenced in a study of shared clonotypes between healthy human individuals. Measured with immunoSEQ multiplex PCR; TCRdb has only the in-frame clones, and not every one. The table includes about 690,000 clones, around 90% detected once. The sample taken for sequencing was memory CD8+ T cells from PBMCs. As for subset: CD45RO+ cells pooled with CCR7-negative TemRA cells. These receptors were collected from a man younger than 35 in good health. Some clones in this sample may be carry-over from other donors' samples.

The rearrangement uses TRBV14 and TRBJ1-1; possibly TRBD1 for D (5 bases). CDR1 is SGHDN, CDR2 FVKESK, per germline. CDR3 length: 17 residues. Trimming removed 0 bases from V and 2 bases from J, with 16 bases in between. The CDR3 protein is CASSQDMGQGLNTEAFF. The CDR3 DNA is TGTGCCAGCAGCCAAGATATGGGGCAGGGCCTTAACACTGAAGCTTTCTTT.

The V gene is TRBV29-1, the J gene TRBJ2-1; 10 nucleotides agree with TRBD2. CDR1 and CDR2 from the germline V gene are SQVTM and ANQGSEA. V trimming: 0 bases; J trimming: 4 bases; junction bases outside the gene matches: 9. This CDR3 is 17 amino acids long. The CDR3 DNA follows: TGCAGCGTTGAAGACCCTAGCGGGAGCGGTCGGTACAATGAGCAGTTCTTC. Translating gives CSVEDPSGSGRYNEQFF.

This clone was detected many times. The gene calls are TRBV10-1 and TRBJ2-7, with 12 nucleotides matching TRBD2. CDR3 length equals 15 residues. V trimming: 5 bases; J trimming: 5 bases; junction bases outside the gene matches: 7. In germline, CDR1 is WNHNN, CDR2 SYGVQD (reference sequence). Here the CDR3 reads CASSPGWTSGDEQYF. CDR3 DNA: TGCGCCAGCAGTCCCGGGTGGACTAGCGGGGACGAGCAGTACTTC.

This sequence joins TRBV30 and TRBJ2-3; D remains unclear. The CDR3 spans 14 residues. Germline loops: CDR1 GTSNPN, CDR2 SVGIG (reference sequence). Trimming took 2 bases from V and 0 from J, leaving 9 bases between them. The CDR3 loop reads CAWSLYTSTDTQYF. The CDR3 DNA reads as TGTGCCTGGAGTTTATATACCAGCACAGATACGCAGTATTTT.

The V gene is TRBV28, the J gene TRBJ2-3, with D uncertain. Germline V gene lookup returns CDR1 MDHEN and CDR2 SYDVKM. The CDR3 covers 14 residues. Trimming left V 0 bases short and J 2 bases short, with 6 bases between. The CDR3 loop is CASSLWVLTDTQYF. As DNA, the CDR3 is TGTGCCAGCAGTTTATGGGTGCTCACAGATACGCAGTATTTT.

The genes are TRBV6-4 and TRBJ1-5; TRBD1 might be the D (5 bases). V lost 4 bases and J 8 bases, leaving 12 bases between the germline ends. This CDR3 is built from 13 residues. From germline, CDR1 is MRHNA and CDR2 SNTAGT. CDR3 nucleotides: TGTGCCAGCAGTGGGCAGGGCCCCAAGCCCCAGCATTTT. This codes for CASSGQGPKPQHF.

The V gene is TRBV29-1, the J gene TRBJ2-7; perhaps TRBD1 as D (5 bases). Looked up from germline, CDR1 is SQVTM and CDR2 is ANQGSEA. Trimming pared 5 bases from V and 9 bases from J, leaving 14 bases between. CDR3 length: 11 amino acids. The CDR3 reads CSVHVGATQYF. For the CDR3, the DNA is TGCAGCGTTCACGTAGGGGCTACGCAGTACTTC.

The chain is built from TRBV9 and TRBJ2-7, with D tentatively TRBD1 (7 bases). Trimming removed 3 bases at V and 3 bases at J, with 19 bases between. The CDR3 has 16 residues. Germline V gene sequence: CDR1 SGDLS, CDR2 YYNGEE. This CDR3 reads CASSGGGGGVDYEQYF. CDR3 sequence (DNA): TGTGCCAGCAGCGGTGGTGGAGGGGGCGTCGACTACGAGCAGTACTTC.

This clone was counted a single time. This chain connects TRBV30 to TRBJ2-5, with 7 positions matching TRBD1. Gene TRBJ2-7 matches the end of the DNA better, so the J call may be wrong. Germline-derived CDR1 and CDR2 are GTSNPN and SVGIG (reference sequence). This CDR3 spans 16 amino acids. CDR3 nucleotides: TGTGCCTGGAGTGCCCTAGGGCGAGGGGGCGATTACGAGCAGTACTTC. This gives the protein CAWSALGRGGDYEQYF.

In nucleotides, the CDR3 is TGTGCCAGCACCCCTGAGGGAACAGATACGCAGTATTTT. Protein sequence: CASTPEGTDTQYF. The chain carries TRBV27 and TRBJ2-3; D may be TRBD2 (5 bases). With 7 bases removed from V and 3 bases from J, the gap between germline ends came to 11 bases. Germline V gene data show CDR1 as MNHEY and CDR2 as SMNVEV (reference sequence). The CDR3 extends over 13 amino acids.

The chain employs TRBV28 and TRBJ2-7; D possibly uses TRBD1 or TRBD2 (5 bases each). The germline V gene encodes CDR1 MDHEN and CDR2 SYDVKM. The CDR3 length is 15 residues. Trimming took 7 bases from V and 0 from J, leaving 16 bases between them. CDR3 loop: CASTRDGTSSYEQYF. As DNA, the CDR3 is TGTGCCAGCACCCGGGACGGAACAAGCTCCTACGAGCAGTACTTC. Supplemented by reference TRBV28 and TRBJ2-7, the full variable domain reads DVKVTQSSRYLVKRTGEKVFLECVQDMDHENMFWYRQDPGLGLRLIYFSYDVKMKEKGDIPEGYSVSREKKERFSLILESASTNQTSMYLCASTRDGTSSYEQYFGPGTRLTVT.

This chain joins TRBV5-1 and TRBJ2-7; no reliable D call. V gave up 1 base and J gave up 1 base, with 9 bases separating them. The CDR3 sequence is 14 residues long. Germline V gene data show CDR1 as SGHRS and CDR2 as YFSETQ. CDR3 in amino acids: CASSLTIRSYEQYF. DNA of the CDR3: TGCGCCAGCAGCTTGACAATACGGTCCTACGAGCAGTACTTC.

This clone was recorded only once. The rearrangement joins TRBV19 to TRBJ1-1, with a tentative D call TRBD1 (5 bases). The CDR3 loop spans 14 amino acids. Germline loops: CDR1 LNHDA, CDR2 SQIVND (reference sequence). V lost 6 bases to trimming and J lost 4 bases, with 15 bases between them. CDR3 in amino acids: CASSALGASTEAFF. Here the CDR3 DNA reads TGTGCCAGTAGCGCATTAGGGGCCTCCACTGAAGCTTTCTTT.

The chain has TRBV28 and TRBJ1-5; D is unresolved. Germline CDR1 reads MDHEN; CDR2 reads SYDVKM. The ends were cut back, 5 bases at V and 0 bases at J, with 17 bases in the middle. This CDR3 has 17 residues. CDR3: CASSPGDGVRSNQPQHF. The CDR3 DNA sequence: TGTGCCAGCAGTCCTGGAGACGGAGTACGTAGCAATCAGCCCCAGCATTTT.

This chain links TRBV28 with TRBJ2-2; 9 nucleotides line up with TRBD1. Per germline, CDR1 MDHEN and CDR2 SYDVKM. The CDR3 contains 13 residues. In nucleotides, the CDR3 is TGTGGTTCGGGACAGGGGAACACCGGGGAGCTGTTTTTT. Translation: CGSGQGNTGELFF. The full variable domain, with the rest looked up from reference TRBV28 and TRBJ2-2, is DVKVTQSSRYLVKRTGEKVFLECVQDMDHENMFWYRQDPGLGLRLIYFSYDVKMKEKGDIPEGYSVSREKKERFSLILESASTNQTSMYLCGSGQGNTGELFFGEGSRLTVL.

The rearrangement uses TRBV28 and TRBJ2-2, with 7 bases aligning to TRBD2. Germline V lookup: CDR1 MDHEN, CDR2 SYDVKM. This CDR3 comprises 15 residues. V dropped 3 bases and J dropped 5; count of bases not matched to a gene: 6. CDR3 nucleotides: TGTGCCAGCAGTTTGTGGCGGGAGCGAACCGGGGAGCTGTTTTTT. This gives the protein CASSLWRERTGELFF.

This sequence joins TRBV7-9 and TRBJ2-7; D is unresolved. This CDR3 has 16 amino acids. The V gene's germline CDR1 is SEHNR and CDR2 FQNEAQ (reference sequence). Trimming stripped 3 bases from V and 1 base from J, with 16 bases between. CDR3 region: CASSFTSNHWSYEQYF. In DNA, the CDR3 is TGTGCCAGCAGCTTCACCTCCAACCATTGGTCCTACGAGCAGTACTTC.

This chain uses TRBV4-2 with TRBJ1-1; no clear D gene. Deletions cut 3 bases from V and 5 bases from J, with 10 bases between. The germline CDR1 and CDR2 sequences are LGHNA and YNFKEQ. The CDR3 sequence is 13 residues long. CDR3 amino acids: CASSQSVATEAFF. The CDR3 DNA reads as TGTGCCAGCAGCCAGTCGGTCGCTACTGAAGCTTTCTTT.

CDR3 in amino acids: CASSYSPGTTTYEQYF. CDR3 sequence (DNA): TGTGCCAGCAGTTATTCGCCCGGGACTACAACCTACGAGCAGTACTTC. V usage is TRBV6-6 and J usage is TRBJ2-7, with 7 bases that match TRBD2. In germline, CDR1 is MNHNY, CDR2 SVGAGI (reference sequence). V gave up 3 bases and J gave up 2 bases; unmatched junction bases: 10. The CDR3 spans 16 residues.

The J gene is TRBJ2-6, the V gene TRBV4-3; D unresolved. Germline V gives CDR1 LGHNA, CDR2 YSLEER. The CDR3 covers 17 residues. Trimming left V 0 bases short and J 2 bases short, with 11 bases between. CDR3: CASSQDSSAAGANVLTF. The DNA of the CDR3 is TGCGCCAGCAGCCAAGATAGCTCGGCCGCTGGGGCCAACGTCCTGACTTTC.